These T cell receptor beta chains were read from a single sample in a study of CD8 T cells in Susac syndrome. MiXCR was run by TCRdb on the immunoSEQ multiplex PCR reads, yielding one entry per CDR3 protein. This sample carries about 200,000 distinct CDR3 sequences, around 93% of them seen once, and the ten largest clones take about 0.08%. Material: CD4+ T cells from PBMCs. These receptors all stem from a human donor with multiple sclerosis. CDR3s include the opening cysteine and the closing phenylalanine or tryptophan. A D gene is named only where the DNA matches it firmly.

cdr3_aa cdr3_length d_call j_call v_call
CASSPKSNQPQHF 13 - TRBJ1-5 TRBV3-1
CASSERIFNSPLHF 14 - TRBJ1-6 TRBV25-1
CASSLDTQETQYF 13 - TRBJ2-5 TRBV5-1
CATSVALAGYNEQFF 15 TRBD2 TRBJ2-1 TRBV15
CSARDRGAGELFF 13 - TRBJ2-2 TRBV20-1
CASRAGTGNQPQHF 14 TRBD1 TRBJ1-5 TRBV6-5
CAIQTSGGSYEQYF 14 TRBD2 TRBJ2-7 TRBV28
CSGSDRGQAFF 11 TRBD1 TRBJ1-1 TRBV29-1
CSARRGGPYNEQFF 14 TRBD2 TRBJ2-1 TRBV20-1
CSARGTSGGPRETQYF 16 TRBD2 TRBJ2-5 TRBV20-1
CASSSSGTGHEQFF 14 TRBD1 TRBJ2-1 TRBV3-1
CASSRREEYGYTF 13 - TRBJ1-2 TRBV12-3/TRBV12-4
CASSIGASGGADEQFF 16 TRBD2 TRBJ2-1 TRBV19
CASSIQGAFEAFF 13 TRBD1 TRBJ1-1 TRBV19
CSVAWTEAFF 10 - TRBJ1-1 TRBV29-1
CASSPFTEETEAFF 14 - TRBJ1-1 TRBV18
CASSPGTSGGGELFF 15 TRBD2 TRBJ2-2 TRBV11-3
CAWRPRTGLLGGYTF 15 TRBD1 TRBJ1-2 TRBV30
CASSYIRGGRDEAFF 15 TRBD1 TRBJ1-1 TRBV3-1
CASTPGQPYGYTF 13 - TRBJ1-2 TRBV2
CSIRKDQSEDTQYF 14 - TRBJ2-3 TRBV29-1
CAWTGQNEKLFF 12 - TRBJ1-4 TRBV30
CSAMTGGNQPQHF 13 TRBD1 TRBJ1-5 TRBV20-1
CASSVASDMNTGELFF 16 - TRBJ2-2 TRBV9
CASSQSGGAEGYTF 14 - TRBJ1-2 TRBV23-1
CASSRRASPYEQYF 14 - TRBJ2-7 TRBV27
CASDRVSEWSRNTEAFF 17 TRBD1 TRBJ1-1 TRBV28
CASSRSRGGEQYF 13 - TRBJ2-7 TRBV23-1
CASSVSYDNSPLHF 14 - TRBJ1-6 TRBV9
CSARVAGAFNEQFF 14 TRBD2 TRBJ2-1 TRBV20-1
CASSLSRVDTEAFF 14 - TRBJ1-1 TRBV27
CSVVQSTGELFF 12 - TRBJ2-2 TRBV29-1
CSATARGRAYEQYF 14 - TRBJ2-7 TRBV20-1
CASSQAPGFDYNEQFF 16 - TRBJ2-1 TRBV3-1
CSVGASGGYNEQFF 14 TRBD2 TRBJ2-1 TRBV29-1
CASSEYNRQETQYF 14 - TRBJ2-5 TRBV5-6
CASSHLMGEGARETQYF 17 TRBD1 TRBJ2-5 TRBV4-2
CASSLSQGEEKLFF 14 TRBD1 TRBJ1-4 TRBV5-1
CASSPRIGWSYEQYF 15 - TRBJ2-7 TRBV3-1
CASSPGQNNQPQHF 14 TRBD1 TRBJ1-5 TRBV18
CASGQGIGEQYF 12 TRBD1 TRBJ2-7 TRBV30
CASSQGLASEQYF 13 - TRBJ2-7 TRBV3-1
CASSPVEGEGYTF 13 - TRBJ1-2 TRBV3-1
CASSNYGYTF 10 - TRBJ1-2 TRBV2
CAWTPIDGSTDTQYF 15 - TRBJ2-3 TRBV30
CSARYGNTEAFF 12 - TRBJ1-1 TRBV20-1
CASSPGGRGTEAFF 14 - TRBJ1-1 TRBV18
CASSKDGRYEQYF 13 - TRBJ2-7 TRBV2